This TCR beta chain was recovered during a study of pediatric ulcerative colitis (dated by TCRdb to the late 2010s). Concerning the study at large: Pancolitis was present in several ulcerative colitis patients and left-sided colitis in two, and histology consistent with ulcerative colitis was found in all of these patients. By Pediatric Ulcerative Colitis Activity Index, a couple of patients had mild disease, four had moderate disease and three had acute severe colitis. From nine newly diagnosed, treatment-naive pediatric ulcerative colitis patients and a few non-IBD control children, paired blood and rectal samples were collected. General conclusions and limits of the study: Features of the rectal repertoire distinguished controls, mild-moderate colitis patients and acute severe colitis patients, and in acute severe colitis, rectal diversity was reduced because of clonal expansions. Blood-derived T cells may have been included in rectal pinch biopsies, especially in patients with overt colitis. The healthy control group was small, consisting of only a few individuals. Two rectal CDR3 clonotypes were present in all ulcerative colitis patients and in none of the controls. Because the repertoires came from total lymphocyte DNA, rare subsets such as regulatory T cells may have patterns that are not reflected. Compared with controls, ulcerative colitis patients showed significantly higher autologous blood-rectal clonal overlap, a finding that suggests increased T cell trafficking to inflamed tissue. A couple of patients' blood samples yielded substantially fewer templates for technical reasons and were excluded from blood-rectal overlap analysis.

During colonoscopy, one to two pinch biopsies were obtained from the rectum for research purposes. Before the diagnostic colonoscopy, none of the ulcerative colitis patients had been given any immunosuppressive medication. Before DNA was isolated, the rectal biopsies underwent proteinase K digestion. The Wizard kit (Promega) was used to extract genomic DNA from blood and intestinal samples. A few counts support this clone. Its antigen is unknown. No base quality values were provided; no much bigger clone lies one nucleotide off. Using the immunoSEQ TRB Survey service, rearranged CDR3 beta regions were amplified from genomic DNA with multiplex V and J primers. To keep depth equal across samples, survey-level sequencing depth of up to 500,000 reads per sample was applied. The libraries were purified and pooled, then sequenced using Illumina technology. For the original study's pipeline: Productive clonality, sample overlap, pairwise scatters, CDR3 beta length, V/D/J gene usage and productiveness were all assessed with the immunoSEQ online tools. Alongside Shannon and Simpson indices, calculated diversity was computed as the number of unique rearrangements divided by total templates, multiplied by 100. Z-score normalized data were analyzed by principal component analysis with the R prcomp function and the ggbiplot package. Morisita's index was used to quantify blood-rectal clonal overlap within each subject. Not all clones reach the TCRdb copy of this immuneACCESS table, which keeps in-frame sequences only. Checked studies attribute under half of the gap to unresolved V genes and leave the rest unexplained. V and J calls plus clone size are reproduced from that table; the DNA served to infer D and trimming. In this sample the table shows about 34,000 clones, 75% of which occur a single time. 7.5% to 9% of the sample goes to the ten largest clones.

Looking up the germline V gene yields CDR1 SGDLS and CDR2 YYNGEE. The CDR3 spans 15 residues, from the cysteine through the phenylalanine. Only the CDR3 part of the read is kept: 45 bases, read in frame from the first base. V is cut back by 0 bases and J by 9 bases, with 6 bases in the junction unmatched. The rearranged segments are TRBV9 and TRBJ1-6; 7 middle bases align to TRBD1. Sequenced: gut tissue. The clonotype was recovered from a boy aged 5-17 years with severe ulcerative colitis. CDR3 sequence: CASSVDGRGPSPLHF. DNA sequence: TGTGCCAGCAGCGTAGATGGGAGGGGGCCTTCACCCCTCCACTTT. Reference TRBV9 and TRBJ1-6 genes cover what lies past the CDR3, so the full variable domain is DSGVTQTPKHLITATGQRVTLRCSPRSGDLSVYWYQQSLDQGLQFLIQYYNGEERAKGNILERFSAQQFPDLHSELNLSSLELGDSALYFCASSVDGRGPSPLHFGNGTRLTVT.